What follows are 21 T cell receptor beta chains derived from one specimen sequenced in a study of cytomegalovirus exposure and HLA in healthy donors. Both 60 Vbeta primers and 13 Jbeta primers went into the PCR. Method: immunoSEQ multiplex PCR; TCRdb's copy keeps in-frame clones and lacks some. The sample consists of around 150,000 clones, 75% to 80% of them appearing once. Sequences were obtained from PBMCs. The receptors stem from a woman between 45 and 65 years old in good health and CMV-seropositive.

The rearrangement links TRBV4-2 to TRBJ1-2, with TRBD1 identical over 7 bases. Germline V gene lookup returns CDR1 LGHNA and CDR2 YNFKEQ. The CDR3 spans 13 residues. V lost 10 bases and J lost 7; bases outside the gene matches: 12. In DNA, the CDR3 is TGTGCCACCATAGCCCAGGGGGGTAGTGGCTACACCTTC. Amino acids: CATIAQGGSGYTF.

This chain uses TRBV27 with TRBJ2-6; TRBD2 might be the D (6 bases). Per the germline V gene, CDR1 is MNHEY and CDR2 is SMNVEV (reference sequence). The CDR3 contains 15 residues. The germline V and J ends were trimmed by 4 bases and 0 bases, with 7 bases remaining between them. The CDR3 protein is CASSYGSSGANVLTF. The CDR3 nucleotides read TGTGCCAGCAGTTACGGGAGCTCTGGGGCCAACGTCCTGACTTTC.

The CDR3 DNA reads as TGTGCCAGCAGGGCGAGGAGGGTTACGAACACTGAAGCTTTCTTT. This translates into CASRARRVTNTEAFF. The V gene is TRBV28, the J gene TRBJ1-1; D is uncertain. V was cut by 6 bases and J by 1 base, with 15 bases left in between. Looked up from germline, CDR1 is MDHEN and CDR2 is SYDVKM. CDR3 size: 15 residues.

Concerning this clone itself: Other DNA variants within this sample encode the same CDR3. The rearrangement joins TRBV7-9 to TRBJ1-1; TRBD1 aligns across 7 bases. V was pared by 2 bases and J by 5 bases, with 2 bases of the junction left unmatched. This CDR3 is 13 amino acids long. CDR1 is SEHNR and CDR2 is FQNEAQ in the germline V gene (reference sequence). The CDR3 bases are TGTGCCAGCAGCTTACAGGGGGGAACTGAAGCTTTCTTT. Its translation is CASSLQGGTEAFF.

The chain recombines TRBV6-1 with TRBJ1-2; D unclear. Germline assignment: CDR1 MNHNS and CDR2 SASEGT. Deletions cut 0 bases from V and 8 bases from J, with 13 bases between. This CDR3 has 14 residues. CDR3 residues: CASSEAHGSWGYTF. CDR3 coding DNA: TGTGCCAGCAGTGAAGCGCATGGTAGTTGGGGCTACACCTTC.

V usage is TRBV7-2 and J usage is TRBJ2-2; D possibly corresponds to TRBD1 (6 bases). The CDR3 covers 18 residues. Trimming took 5 bases from V and 4 from J, leaving 23 bases between them. Germline V gene sequence: CDR1 SGHTA, CDR2 FQGNSA. The CDR3 protein is CASSVRGRSGAGTGELFF. CDR3 sequence (DNA): TGTGCCAGCAGCGTAAGGGGACGATCAGGGGCAGGCACCGGGGAGCTGTTTTTT.

This sequence joins TRBV20-1 and TRBJ2-7, with D possibly matching TRBD1 (6 bases). The CDR3 spans 11 residues. Per germline, CDR1 DFQATT and CDR2 SNEGSKA (reference sequence). V was clipped by 6 bases and J by 6 bases, with 12 bases between them. This CDR3 reads CSAIWGPEQYF. CDR3 nucleotide sequence: TGCAGTGCGATTTGGGGGCCCGAGCAGTACTTC.

V usage is TRBV4-1 and J usage is TRBJ2-3; D not certain. The ends were cut back, 0 bases at V and 4 bases at J, with 14 bases in the middle. Germline V gene lookup returns CDR1 MGHRA and CDR2 YSYEKL. This CDR3 spans 16 amino acids. The DNA of the CDR3 is TGCGCCAGCAGCCAAGATATAAGCGCGTACGCAGATACGCAGTATTTT. It encodes CASSQDISAYADTQYF.

This chain uses TRBV10-3 with TRBJ2-2; tentatively, D is TRBD1 (5 bases). Per the germline V gene, CDR1 is ENHRY and CDR2 is SYGVKD. The CDR3 loop spans 15 amino acids. Deletions cut 6 bases from V and 0 bases from J, with 11 bases between. CDR3 loop: CAISSTETNTGELFF. The CDR3 bases are TGTGCCATCAGCTCGACAGAAACGAACACCGGGGAGCTGTTTTTT.

This chain connects TRBV7-2 to TRBJ1-2; no clear D gene. Deletions cut 7 bases from V and 4 bases from J, with 16 bases between. The CDR3 has 14 amino acids. Per germline, CDR1 SGHTA and CDR2 FQGNSA. As DNA, the CDR3 is TGTGCCAGCACCCTCCGCGTTACAGTCTATGGCTACACCTTC. As protein: CASTLRVTVYGYTF.

Concerning this clone itself: In the same sample, other DNA sequences code for this CDR3. The chain uses TRBV6-5 and TRBJ1-3; D call uncertain. V lost 6 bases and J lost 2, with 8 bases in between. The CDR3 spans 13 residues. Germline loops: CDR1 MNHEY, CDR2 SVGAGI. CDR3 residues: CASSRGPGNTIYF. The CDR3 nucleotides are TGTGCCAGCAGCCGAGGTCCTGGAAACACCATATATTTT.

This clone occurred once. The rearrangement uses TRBV28 and TRBJ1-3; D uncertain. The germline V gene encodes CDR1 MDHEN and CDR2 SYDVKM. The CDR3 totals 16 residues. V lost 1 base to trimming and J lost 8 bases, with 18 bases between them. Here the CDR3 reads CASSLFKEGLGDTIYF. The CDR3 coding sequence is TGTGCCAGCAGTTTATTTAAGGAGGGCTTAGGAGACACCATATATTTT. Drawing the rest from reference TRBV28 and TRBJ1-3, the complete variable domain is DVKVTQSSRYLVKRTGEKVFLECVQDMDHENMFWYRQDPGLGLRLIYFSYDVKMKEKGDIPEGYSVSREKKERFSLILESASTNQTSMYLCASSLFKEGLGDTIYFGEGSWLTVV.

This chain joins TRBV29-1 and TRBJ2-1; 9 bases are a match to TRBD1. The CDR3 spans 13 residues. Looked up from germline, CDR1 is SQVTM and CDR2 is ANQGSEA. J was trimmed by 6 bases and V by 4 bases; bases with no gene match: 4. The CDR3: CSVAQGAVNEQFF. In DNA form, the CDR3 reads TGCAGCGTTGCACAGGGGGCAGTCAATGAGCAGTTCTTC.

The rearrangement uses TRBV6-5 and TRBJ2-7; 11 positions match TRBD1. The CDR3 totals 15 residues. Germline trimming cut 6 bases from V and 2 bases from J; bases unmatched to any gene: 6. Germline V gene data show CDR1 as MNHEY and CDR2 as SVGAGI. The DNA of the CDR3 is TGTGCCAGCAGCCTGGACAGGGGGCCCCCCTACGAGCAGTACTTC. Translation gives CASSLDRGPPYEQYF.

The chain combines TRBV28 with TRBJ1-1; possible D gene TRBD1, 5 bases. Germline values: CDR1 MDHEN, CDR2 SYDVKM. V was cut by 7 bases and J by 5 bases, with 17 bases left in between. The CDR3 has 14 amino acids. This chain's CDR3 is CASTTPGGYTEAFF. The CDR3, as DNA: TGTGCCAGCACCACCCCCGGGGGGTATACTGAAGCTTTCTTT.

Worth noting for this clone: The same CDR3 is also encoded by other DNA sequences in this sample. This sequence joins TRBV9 and TRBJ2-2, with TRBD2 as a possible D gene (6 bases). Trimming took 2 bases from V and 5 from J, leaving 7 bases between them. The CDR3 is 13 residues long. Germline V gene data show CDR1 as SGDLS and CDR2 as YYNGEE. This chain's CDR3 is CASSVGGTGELFF. The CDR3 region has the DNA TGTGCCAGCAGCGTTGGGGGGACCGGGGAGCTGTTTTTT. The full variable domain, its missing parts supplied by reference TRBV9 and TRBJ2-2, is DSGVTQTPKHLITATGQRVTLRCSPRSGDLSVYWYQQSLDQGLQFLIQYYNGEERAKGNILERFSAQQFPDLHSELNLSSLELGDSALYFCASSVGGTGELFFGEGSRLTVL.

This sequence joins TRBV6-5 and TRBJ1-2; 11 bases match TRBD1. Germline V gene sequence: CDR1 MNHEY, CDR2 SVGAGI. Trimming at V came to 8 bases and at J to 8 bases, leaving 4 bases not matched to a gene. CDR3 length equals 12 residues. CDR3 sequence reads: CASEGQGGGYTF. The CDR3 coding sequence is TGTGCCAGCGAGGGACAGGGGGGAGGCTACACCTTC.

This chain links TRBV7-2 with TRBJ1-4, with D maybe TRBD1 (6 bases). The CDR3 is made up of 15 amino acids. CDR1 is SGHTA, CDR2 FQGNSA, per germline. Trimming stripped 5 bases from V and 7 bases from J, with 17 bases between. Here the CDR3 reads CASSVDRTLPEKLFF. In DNA, the CDR3 is TGTGCCAGCAGCGTCGACAGGACTCTTCCTGAAAAACTGTTTTTT.

This chain joins TRBV28 and TRBJ2-1, with 7 bases lining up with TRBD1. Germline loops: CDR1 MDHEN, CDR2 SYDVKM. With 2 bases clipped from V and 3 bases from J, the junction kept 4 bases outside the gene matches. The CDR3 is 15 amino acids. The CDR3 protein is CASSLRQGSYNEQFF. DNA of the CDR3: TGTGCCAGCAGTTTAAGACAGGGAAGCTACAATGAGCAGTTCTTC. Based on the CDR3 plus reference TRBV28 and TRBJ2-1, the full variable domain is DVKVTQSSRYLVKRTGEKVFLECVQDMDHENMFWYRQDPGLGLRLIYFSYDVKMKEKGDIPEGYSVSREKKERFSLILESASTNQTSMYLCASSLRQGSYNEQFFGPGTRLTVL.

The chain combines TRBV23-1 with TRBJ1-5, with D perhaps matching TRBD1 (6 bases). TRBV23-1 is an open reading frame, and its role is uncertain. The CDR3 covers 16 residues. The V end was cut by 7 bases, the J end by 6 bases, with 22 bases between. CDR3 coding DNA: TGCGCCAGCAACCATCCTGGGGAGGGGGGCGGTCAGCCCCAGCATTTT. It is translated as CASNHPGEGGGQPQHF.

CDR3: CASSLERAGETQYF. The CDR3 nucleotides read TGCGCCAGCAGCTTGGAAAGAGCGGGAGAGACCCAGTACTTC. The V and J genes are TRBV5-1 and TRBJ2-5; possible D gene TRBD2, 6 bases. Germline V gene lookup returns CDR1 SGHRS and CDR2 YFSETQ. With 0 bases removed from V and 4 bases from J, the gap between germline ends came to 10 bases. The CDR3 contains 14 residues.